This T cell receptor (beta chain) was profiled in a study of regulatory T cells in long-lasting Graves disease. Sample time point: newly diagnosed GD, antithyroid drugs for less than 3 months. Construction of the TCR library relied on RNA isolated from PBMCs. The TCR beta library used iRepertoire HTBI primers with Arm-PCR amplification of CDR3. TCRdb redid the calling of the multiplex PCR reads with MiXCR, one entry per CDR3 protein. The sample consists of about 400,000 distinct CDR3 sequences, around 15% of them appearing once. General observations from the study: Study of thyroid tissue was not done, with only peripheral blood studied.

This CDR3 is 18 amino acids long. V shed 3 bases and J 5 bases; nucleotides not matched to a gene: 15. Germline V CDR1 and CDR2: SNHLY, FYNNEI. Points on this clonotype: The target antigen is unknown.

This specimen consisted of peripheral blood mononuclear cells (PBMCs), obtained at new diagnosis, from a patient treated with antithyroid drugs. The chain joins TRBV2 to TRBJ2-1, with 8 nucleotides matching TRBD2. The origin of this receptor is a female donor with Graves disease. The CDR3 DNA follows: TGTGCCAGCAGTGATTTGCCCCCCGGGACTAGACTAAACAATGAGCAGTTCTTC. Its translation is CASSDLPPGTRLNNEQFF.